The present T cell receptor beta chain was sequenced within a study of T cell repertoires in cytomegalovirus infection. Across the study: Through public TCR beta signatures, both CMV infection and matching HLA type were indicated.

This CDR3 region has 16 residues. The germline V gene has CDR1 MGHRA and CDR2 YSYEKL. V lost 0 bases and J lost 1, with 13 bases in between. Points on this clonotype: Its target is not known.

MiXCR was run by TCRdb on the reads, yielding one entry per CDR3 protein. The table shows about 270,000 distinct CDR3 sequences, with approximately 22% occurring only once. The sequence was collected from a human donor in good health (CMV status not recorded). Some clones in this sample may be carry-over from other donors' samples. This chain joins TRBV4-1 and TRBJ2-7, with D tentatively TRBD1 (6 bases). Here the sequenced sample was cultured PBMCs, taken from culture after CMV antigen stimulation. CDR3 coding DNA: TGCGCCAGCAGCCAAGAGGGTACAGGGCCGTCCTACGAGCAGTACTTC. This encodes CASSQEGTGPSYEQYF.